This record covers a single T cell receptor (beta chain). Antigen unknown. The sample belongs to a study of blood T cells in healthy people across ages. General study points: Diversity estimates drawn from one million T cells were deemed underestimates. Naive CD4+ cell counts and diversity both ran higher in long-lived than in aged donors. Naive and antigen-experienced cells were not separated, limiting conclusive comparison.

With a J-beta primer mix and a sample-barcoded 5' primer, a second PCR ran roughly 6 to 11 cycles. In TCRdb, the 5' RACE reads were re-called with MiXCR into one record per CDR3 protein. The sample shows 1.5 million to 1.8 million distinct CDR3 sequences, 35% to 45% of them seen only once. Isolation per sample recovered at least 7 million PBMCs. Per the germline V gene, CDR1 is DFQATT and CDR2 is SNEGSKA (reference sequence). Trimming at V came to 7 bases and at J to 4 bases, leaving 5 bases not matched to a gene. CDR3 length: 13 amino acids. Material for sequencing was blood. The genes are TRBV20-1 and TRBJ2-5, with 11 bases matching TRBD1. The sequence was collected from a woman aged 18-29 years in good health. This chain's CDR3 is CSGTGQGAETQYF. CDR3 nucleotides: TGCAGTGGGACCGGACAGGGGGCAGAGACCCAGTACTTC.